This TCR beta chain was sequenced in a study of shared clonotypes between healthy human individuals. CD45RA+ naive and CD45RA-negative memory subsets were separated from CD4+ cells. Study results and limitations: Around 4.7% of naive CD4 clonotypes were shared across several donors.

The CDR3 runs to 14 residues. Per the germline V gene, CDR1 is SGHNT and CDR2 is YYREEE (reference sequence). Trimming pared 3 bases from V and 7 bases from J, leaving 16 bases between. As regards this clone: Its cognate antigen is unknown.

Data came from immunoSEQ multiplex PCR; TCRdb stores just in-frame clones and leaves some out. The sample records approximately 2,300,000 clones, 85% to 95% being singletons. The receptor was isolated from a man aged 18 to 30 in good health. Some clones in this sample may be carry-over from other donors' samples. This sequence joins TRBV5-4 and TRBJ2-5; D possibly corresponds to TRBD2 (6 bases). The source material was naive CD4+ T cells from PBMCs. The subset: CD45RA+ positively selected. CDR3 in amino acids: CASSSATSFGTQYF. The CDR3 nucleotides are TGTGCCAGCAGCTCTGCGACTAGTTTCGGGACCCAGTACTTC.